Described below is a single T cell receptor beta chain sequence and its context. Both iRepertoire HTBI primers and Arm-PCR of CDR3 regions were used to build the TCR beta libraries. In TCRdb, the multiplex PCR reads were re-called with MiXCR into one record per CDR3 protein. The data show about 430,000 distinct CDR3 sequences, 20% to 25% seen once. Germline CDR1 is KGHSH and CDR2 is LQKENI. The CDR3 loop spans 14 amino acids. V lost 5 bases and J 4 bases, leaving 13 bases between the germline ends. The sample is drawn from a study of regulatory T cells in long-lasting Graves disease. Time point of the sample: persistent/refractory GD, antithyroid drugs over 5 years with positive TRAb. Preparation of the TCR library used RNA extracted from PBMCs.

The chain joins TRBV18 to TRBJ2-3, with TRBD2 as a possible D gene (5 bases). Source: peripheral blood mononuclear cells (PBMCs), taken when the disease was refractory, from a patient treated with antithyroid drugs. The source is a female donor with Graves disease. This chain's CDR3 is CASSSGIGADTQYF. CDR3 bases: TGTGCCAGCTCATCCGGGATAGGAGCAGATACGCAGTATTTT.